A single sample gave rise to the 26 T cell receptor beta chains below, sequenced in a study of blood T cell repertoires in COVID-19. Produced via immunoSEQ multiplex PCR; TCRdb's table is partial and in-frame only. Of tens of thousands of clones in the sample, more than 70% are singletons; the top ten hold approximately 45%. The sequenced sample was peripheral blood. The origin of the receptors is a woman at least 80 years old with active or convalescent COVID-19.

The chain recombines TRBV7-9 with TRBJ2-2; 11 bases fit TRBD2. V shed 4 bases, J shed 4 bases, and the junction held 8 bases outside the gene matches. The V gene's germline CDR1 is SEHNR and CDR2 FQNEAQ (reference sequence). There are 17 residues in the CDR3. The CDR3 DNA is TGTGCCAGCAGCTCCCGTAGCGGGAGGGCCCGCACCGGGGAGCTGTTTTTT. Translating it yields CASSSRSGRARTGELFF.

This clone was detected once. This sequence joins TRBV5-8 and TRBJ2-1; 8 bases match TRBD2. This CDR3 has 14 amino acids. Germline V gives CDR1 SGHTS, CDR2 YDEGEE. After removal of 6 bases from V and 4 bases from J, the junction contained 6 bases not matched to a gene. Written as DNA, the CDR3 is TGTGCCAGCACGTCGGGAGGGTGGTACAATGAGCAGTTCTTC. Translation: CASTSGGWYNEQFF.

The chain carries TRBV19 and TRBJ1-4; tentative D call: TRBD1 (6 bases). The germline V gene encodes CDR1 LNHDA and CDR2 SQIVND (reference sequence). Trimming stripped 7 bases from V and 4 bases from J, with 13 bases between. The CDR3 has 14 amino acids. The CDR3 is CASNTGTFNEKLFF. In nucleotides, the CDR3 is TGTGCCAGTAATACAGGGACCTTTAATGAAAAACTGTTTTTT.

The rearrangement joins TRBV24-1 to TRBJ2-3; TRBD2 aligns across 9 bases. CDR3 size: 16 residues. The germline CDR1 and CDR2 sequences are KGHDR and SFDVKD. V was clipped by 7 bases and J by 2 bases; unmatched bases: 9. The CDR3, as DNA: TGTGCCACCAGCGCACAGCTAGCGGGACCCACAGATACGCAGTATTTT. This codes for CATSAQLAGPTDTQYF.

The V and J genes are TRBV6-5 and TRBJ2-1; no reliable D call. CDR1 and CDR2 from the germline V gene are MNHEY and SVGAGI. Trimming shortened V by 0 bases and J by 5 bases, and 8 bases separated the two germline ends. The CDR3 loop spans 14 amino acids. Here the CDR3 reads CASSYSWSDNEQFF. As DNA, the CDR3 is TGTGCCAGCAGTTACTCTTGGAGCGACAATGAGCAGTTCTTC.

This chain joins TRBV5-4 and TRBJ1-2, with 12 positions matching TRBD1. Germline CDR1 reads SGHNT; CDR2 reads YYREEE (reference sequence). Unmatched junction bases numbered 7, after V lost 3 bases and J lost 7 bases. CDR3 size: 15 residues. CDR3 region: CASSSRDRGPSGYTF. CDR3 nucleotides: TGTGCCAGCAGCTCCAGGGACAGGGGGCCTAGTGGCTACACCTTC.

This rearrangement joins TRBV19 to TRBJ1-6; 8 nucleotides agree with TRBD1. In germline, CDR1 is LNHDA, CDR2 SQIVND (reference sequence). Germline trimming cut 3 bases from V and 5 bases from J; bases unmatched to any gene: 6. The CDR3 covers 16 residues. CDR3 residues: CASSILGQADNSPLHF. In nucleotides, the CDR3 is TGTGCCAGTAGTATTCTGGGACAGGCGGATAATTCACCCCTCCACTTT.

CDR3 amino acids: CATRTNQANTGELFF. For the CDR3, the DNA is TGTGCCACTCGTACGAACCAGGCGAACACCGGGGAGCTGTTTTTT. The chain links TRBV7-6 to TRBJ2-2; D is undetermined. The V end lost 10 bases, the J end lost 0 bases, and 15 bases lay between the germline ends. Germline V gene data show CDR1 as SGHVS and CDR2 as FNYEAQ. This CDR3 is built from 15 residues.

This clone was detected once. The J gene is TRBJ1-2, the V gene TRBV5-1; D unclear. Germline V gene sequence: CDR1 SGHRS, CDR2 YFSETQ. The length of the CDR3 is 13 residues. Trimming took off 0 bases at V and 8 bases at J, with 11 bases between the two ends. This chain's CDR3 is CASSLEPRSGYTF. In DNA form, the CDR3 reads TGCGCCAGCAGCTTGGAGCCCCGGAGCGGCTACACCTTC.

The chain combines TRBV4-1 with TRBJ2-2, with D unresolved. V was trimmed by 1 base and J by 3 bases, leaving 12 bases between them. The CDR3 spans 16 residues. Germline values: CDR1 MGHRA, CDR2 YSYEKL. This CDR3 is CASSQALFKHTGELFF. CDR3 DNA sequence: TGCGCCAGCAGCCAAGCTCTCTTTAAGCACACCGGGGAGCTGTTTTTT.

This clone has just one count. The CDR3 nucleotides are TGTGCCACCAGCAGACGGCAGGGGGAAGGAACTAATGAAAAACTGTTTTTT. Its translation: CATSRRQGEGTNEKLFF. The chain links TRBV15 to TRBJ1-4; TRBD1 matches 7 bases. With V trimmed by 2 bases and J by 1 base, 7 bases remained unmatched. The CDR3 is 17 amino acids. The germline V gene has CDR1 LNHNV and CDR2 YYDKDF (reference sequence).

The chain couples TRBV29-1 to TRBJ2-5; D is uncertain. This CDR3 region has 12 residues. V was shortened by 6 bases and J by 5 bases, with 13 bases between the two germline ends. Germline CDR1 is SQVTM and CDR2 is ANQGSEA. The CDR3 sequence: CSVDMSGETQYF. DNA for the CDR3: TGCAGCGTAGATATGTCCGGGGAGACCCAGTACTTC.

V gene TRBV18 combines with J gene TRBJ1-1; maybe TRBD1 (5 bases). This CDR3 has 14 amino acids. The germline V and J ends were trimmed by 3 bases and 6 bases, with 14 bases remaining between them. Germline V gives CDR1 KGHSH, CDR2 LQKENI. The CDR3 bases are TGTGCCAGCTCACCCGGGGGGGTATTCGCTGAAGCTTTCTTT. Encoded protein: CASSPGGVFAEAFF.

V is TRBV3-1 (or the pseudogene TRBV3-2) and J is TRBJ2-7; D call uncertain. The CDR3 length is 15 residues. The ends were cut back, 2 bases at V and 2 bases at J, with 13 bases in the middle. CDR1 is LGHDT and CDR2 is YNNKEL in the germline V gene (reference sequence). The DNA for the CDR3 is TGTGCCAGCAGCCAATCGATTACGGTCGCCTACGAGCAGTACTTC. It codes for CASSQSITVAYEQYF.

This chain connects TRBV5-1 to TRBJ2-1, with 8 bases aligning to TRBD1. Germline-derived CDR1 and CDR2 are SGHRS and YFSETQ. The CDR3 totals 15 residues. Losses at the gene ends were 4 bases for V and 1 base for J; bases not matched to a gene: 4. The CDR3 DNA is TGCGCCAGCAGCCCGACAGGGGAGTCCTACAATGAGCAGTTCTTC. Residues: CASSPTGESYNEQFF.

The J gene is TRBJ1-1, the V gene TRBV28; no reliable D call. The CDR3 runs to 12 residues. Germline CDR1 reads MDHEN; CDR2 reads SYDVKM. The V end was cut by 7 bases, the J end by 0 bases, with 6 bases between. The DNA for the CDR3 is TGTGCCAGCACTTACATGAACACTGAAGCTTTCTTT. Its translation is CASTYMNTEAFF.

CDR3 protein: CASSLFLAGSAGELFF. In DNA, the CDR3 is TGTGCCAGCAGTTTATTCCTAGCGGGCTCAGCCGGGGAGCTGTTTTTT. The J gene is TRBJ2-2, the V gene TRBV27; 8 bases fit TRBD2. The germline V gene encodes CDR1 MNHEY and CDR2 SMNVEV (reference sequence). V lost 1 base, J lost 6 bases, and 7 bases stayed unmatched. This CDR3 spans 16 amino acids.

This chain links TRBV19 with TRBJ1-6; 7 bases fit TRBD1. Trimming cost V 7 bases and J 9 bases; bases outside gene matches: 9. The germline CDR1 and CDR2 sequences are LNHDA and SQIVND (reference sequence). This CDR3 contains 14 residues. The CDR3 bases are TGTGCCAGTACCCCTACAGGGGACGGTTCACCCCTCCACTTT. Translation gives CASTPTGDGSPLHF. Drawing the rest from reference TRBV19 and TRBJ1-6, the complete variable domain is DGGITQSPKYLFRKEGQNVTLSCEQNLNHDAMYWYRQDPGQGLRLIYYSQIVNDFQKGDIAEGYSVSREKKESFPLTVTSAQKNPTAFYLCASTPTGDGSPLHFGNGTRLTVT.

V and J are TRBV9 and TRBJ1-4, with D possibly being TRBD1 (6 bases). This CDR3 contains 15 residues. Deletions cut 3 bases from V and 4 bases from J, with 13 bases between. Germline-derived CDR1 and CDR2 are SGDLS and YYNGEE. The CDR3 is CASSDQQGFNEKLFF. The DNA of the CDR3 is TGTGCCAGCAGCGATCAACAGGGTTTTAATGAAAAACTGTTTTTT.

The chain combines TRBV2 with TRBJ1-1; 10 positions match TRBD1. Per the germline V gene, CDR1 is SNHLY and CDR2 is FYNNEI. This CDR3 is built from 15 residues. V lost 5 bases to trimming and J lost 4 bases; unmatched junction nucleotides: 7. The DNA for the CDR3 is TGTGCCAGCAGTCCTCGGACAGGGGGACTCACTGAAGCTTTCTTT. Its protein is CASSPRTGGLTEAFF.

This sequence joins TRBV10-1 and TRBJ1-2, with D unclear. Between the trimmed V and J ends, which lost 2 bases and 3 bases, there was a span of 10 bases. The CDR3 sequence is 14 residues long. The germline V gene has CDR1 WNHNN and CDR2 SYGVQD (reference sequence). The CDR3 reads CASSEALQHYGYTF. The CDR3, as DNA: TGCGCCAGCAGTGAGGCTCTACAGCACTATGGCTACACCTTC.

The chain uses TRBV10-3 and TRBJ1-4; TRBD1 matches 7 bases. J gave up 3 bases and V 10 bases, and 11 bases lay outside the gene matches. The CDR3 spans 15 residues. CDR1 and CDR2 from the germline V gene are ENHRY and SYGVKD. CDR3 in amino acids: CASRQGMEANEKLFF. In DNA, the CDR3 is TGTGCCAGTAGACAGGGTATGGAAGCTAATGAAAAACTGTTTTTT.

This rearrangement joins TRBV5-4 to TRBJ2-1; D may be TRBD1 (5 bases). CDR3 length: 14 residues. V lost 1 base and J 7 bases, leaving 12 bases between the germline ends. Germline V gene data show CDR1 as SGHNT and CDR2 as YYREEE (reference sequence). The CDR3 DNA follows: TGTGCCAGCAGCTTGATGAAGGGGTCTAATGAGCAGTTCTTC. This translates into CASSLMKGSNEQFF.

This clone was observed a few times. The CDR3 is CSARLDEQFF. For the CDR3, the DNA is TGCAGTGCTCGACTCGATGAGCAGTTCTTC. The chain uses TRBV20-1 and TRBJ2-1; D unresolved. CDR1 is DFQATT, CDR2 SNEGSKA, per germline (reference sequence). V was clipped by 5 bases and J by 8 bases, with 7 bases between them. The CDR3 loop spans 10 amino acids.

This clone occurred once. The chain combines TRBV7-2 with TRBJ2-3, with 8 bases aligning to TRBD1. This CDR3 contains 16 residues. Per the germline V gene, CDR1 is SGHTA and CDR2 is FQGNSA. J gave up 5 bases and V 2 bases, and 9 bases lay outside the gene matches. DNA for the CDR3: TGTGCCAGCAGCTTAAATCCAGGGGGCGCAGGAGATACGCAGTATTTT. Its protein product is CASSLNPGGAGDTQYF. The full variable domain, rest sourced from reference TRBV7-2 and TRBJ2-3, is GAGVSQSPSNKVTEKGKDVELRCDPISGHTALYWYRQSLGQGLEFLIYFQGNSAPDKSGLPSDRFSAERTGGSVSTLTIQRTQQEDSAVYLCASSLNPGGAGDTQYFGPGTRLTVL.

The rearrangement links TRBV27 to TRBJ1-6, with D tentatively TRBD1 (5 bases). Germline V lookup: CDR1 MNHEY, CDR2 SMNVEV (reference sequence). The CDR3 is made up of 14 amino acids. Trimming cost V 6 bases and J 5 bases, with 11 bases left between them. CDR3 in DNA: TGTGCCAGCAGGCGGACACTGGATAATTCACCCCTCCACTTT. Translation gives CASRRTLDNSPLHF.